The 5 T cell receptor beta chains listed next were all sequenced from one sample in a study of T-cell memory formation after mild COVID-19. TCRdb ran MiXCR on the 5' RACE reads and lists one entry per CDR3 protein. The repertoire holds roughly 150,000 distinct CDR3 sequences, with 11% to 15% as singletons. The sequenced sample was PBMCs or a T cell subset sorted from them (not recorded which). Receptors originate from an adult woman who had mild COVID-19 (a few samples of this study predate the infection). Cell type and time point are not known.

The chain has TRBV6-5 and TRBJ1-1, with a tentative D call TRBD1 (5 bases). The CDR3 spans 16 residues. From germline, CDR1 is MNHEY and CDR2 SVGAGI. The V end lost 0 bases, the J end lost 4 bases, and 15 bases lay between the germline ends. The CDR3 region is CASSYSAHGARTEAFF. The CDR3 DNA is TGTGCCAGCAGTTACTCGGCCCACGGGGCTCGCACTGAAGCTTTCTTT.

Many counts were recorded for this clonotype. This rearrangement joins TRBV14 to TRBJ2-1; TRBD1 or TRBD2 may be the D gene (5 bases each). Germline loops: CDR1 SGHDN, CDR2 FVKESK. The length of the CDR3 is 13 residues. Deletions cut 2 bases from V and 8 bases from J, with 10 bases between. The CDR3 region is CASSQWGSYEQFF. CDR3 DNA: TGTGCCAGCAGCCAATGGGGGAGTTATGAGCAGTTCTTC.

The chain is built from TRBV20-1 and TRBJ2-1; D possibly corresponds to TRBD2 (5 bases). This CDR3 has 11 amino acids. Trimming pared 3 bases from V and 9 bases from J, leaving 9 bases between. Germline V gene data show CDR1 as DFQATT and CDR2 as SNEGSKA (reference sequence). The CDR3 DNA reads TGCAGTGCTAGTCGGGATGTTGAGCAGTTCTTC. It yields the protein CSASRDVEQFF.

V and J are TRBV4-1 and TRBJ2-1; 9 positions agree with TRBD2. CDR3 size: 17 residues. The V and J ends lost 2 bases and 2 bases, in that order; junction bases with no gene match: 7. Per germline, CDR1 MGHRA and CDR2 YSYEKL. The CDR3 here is CASSQQGSGRTYNEQFF. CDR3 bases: TGCGCCAGCAGCCAACAGGGTAGCGGGAGAACCTACAATGAGCAGTTCTTC.

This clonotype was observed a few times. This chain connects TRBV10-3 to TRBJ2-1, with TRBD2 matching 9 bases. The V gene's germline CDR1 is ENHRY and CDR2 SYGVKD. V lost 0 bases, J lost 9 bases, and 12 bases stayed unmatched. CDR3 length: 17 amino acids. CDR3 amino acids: CAISESNPSGKDGEQFF. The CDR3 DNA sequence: TGTGCCATCAGTGAGTCGAACCCTAGCGGGAAAGACGGTGAGCAGTTCTTC.